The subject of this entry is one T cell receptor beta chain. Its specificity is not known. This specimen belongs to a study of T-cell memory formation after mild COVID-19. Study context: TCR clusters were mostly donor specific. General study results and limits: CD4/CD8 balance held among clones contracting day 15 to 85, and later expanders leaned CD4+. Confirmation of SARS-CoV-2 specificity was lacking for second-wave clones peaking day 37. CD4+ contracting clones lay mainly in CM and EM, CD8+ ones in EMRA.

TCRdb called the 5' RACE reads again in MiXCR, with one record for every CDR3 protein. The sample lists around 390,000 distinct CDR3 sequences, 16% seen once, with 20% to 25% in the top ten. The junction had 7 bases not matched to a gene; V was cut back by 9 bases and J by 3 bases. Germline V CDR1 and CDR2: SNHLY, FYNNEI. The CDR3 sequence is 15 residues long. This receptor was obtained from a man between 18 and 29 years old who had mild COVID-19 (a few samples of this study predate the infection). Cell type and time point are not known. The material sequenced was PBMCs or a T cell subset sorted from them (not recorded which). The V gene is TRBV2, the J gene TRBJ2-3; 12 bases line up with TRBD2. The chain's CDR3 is CASRTSGVTTDTQYF. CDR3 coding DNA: TGTGCCAGTCGGACTAGCGGGGTCACGACAGATACGCAGTATTTT.